This entry lists 11 T cell receptor beta chains sequenced from one sample in a study of cytomegalovirus exposure and HLA in healthy donors. Produced via immunoSEQ multiplex PCR; TCRdb's table is partial and in-frame only. The sample lists around 300,000 clones; approximately 86% were seen once. The specimen was PBMCs. All receptors come from a woman between 18 and 29 years old in good health and CMV-seronegative.

The chain employs TRBV7-9 and TRBJ2-3, with D possibly matching TRBD1 (6 bases). This CDR3 spans 11 amino acids. Germline CDR1 and CDR2: SEHNR and FQNEAQ (reference sequence). Trimming shortened V by 11 bases and J by 11 bases, and 17 bases separated the two germline ends. The CDR3 nucleotides read TGTGCCGACAGCCTCTCGGACAGGCAGTATTTT. It specifies CADSLSDRQYF.

The chain couples TRBV6-4 to TRBJ2-2; no clear D gene. The CDR3 totals 13 residues. Germline V gene data show CDR1 as MRHNA and CDR2 as SNTAGT. Trimming cost V 0 bases and J 7 bases, with 6 bases left between them. This chain's CDR3 is CASSDSNGGELFF. Here the CDR3 DNA reads TGTGCCAGCAGTGACTCCAACGGCGGGGAGCTGTTTTTT.

V gene TRBV2 combines with J gene TRBJ2-5; TRBD1 might be the D (5 bases). From germline, CDR1 is SNHLY and CDR2 FYNNEI. The CDR3 totals 16 residues. V was clipped by 3 bases and J by 5 bases, with 19 bases between them. The CDR3 sequence: CASSDPRQKGYETQYF. DNA for the CDR3: TGTGCCAGCAGTGACCCAAGACAGAAGGGATATGAGACCCAGTACTTC.

The rearrangement links TRBV28 to TRBJ1-3, with D maybe TRBD1 (5 bases). Germline CDR1 MDHEN, CDR2 SYDVKM. V lost 2 bases and J 2 bases, leaving 7 bases between the germline ends. CDR3 size: 14 residues. The CDR3 DNA is TGTGCCAGCAGTTTACCAGGGACTGGAAACACCATATATTTT. As protein: CASSLPGTGNTIYF.

The chain employs TRBV5-1 and TRBJ2-7, with 8 bases fitting TRBD2. CDR1 is SGHRS and CDR2 is YFSETQ in the germline V gene. V lost 0 bases and J lost 2; bases outside the gene matches: 4. The CDR3 totals 15 residues. CDR3 in DNA: TGCGCCAGCAGCTTGGAAGCGGGAGCCCCCTACGAGCAGTACTTC. As protein: CASSLEAGAPYEQYF.

The V call is TRBV4-1, the J call TRBJ2-7; D not certain. CDR1 and CDR2 from the germline V gene are MGHRA and YSYEKL. The CDR3 runs 15 residues. V shed 0 bases and J shed 7 bases, with 16 bases lying between them. CDR3 DNA: TGCGCCAGCAGCCAAGATAAAGTTACCTACGAAGAGCAGTACTTC. This encodes CASSQDKVTYEEQYF.

V usage is TRBV6-1 and J usage is TRBJ1-3, with 7 bases aligning to TRBD1. V shed 7 bases and J 8 bases; nucleotides not matched to a gene: 8. Germline V gives CDR1 MNHNS, CDR2 SASEGT. The CDR3 has 13 residues. In DNA, the CDR3 is TGTGCCAGCATCCAGGGGGAGGCGGACACCATATATTTT. This codes for CASIQGEADTIYF.

The chain joins TRBV5-1 to TRBJ2-1; the match to TRBD2 covers 8 bases. The CDR3 is made up of 17 amino acids. Germline-derived CDR1 and CDR2 are SGHRS and YFSETQ. With V trimmed by 1 base and J by 6 bases, 12 bases remained unmatched. This CDR3 is CASSLTPGLAPRNEQFF. CDR3 DNA sequence: TGCGCCAGCAGCTTGACCCCTGGACTAGCTCCCCGCAATGAGCAGTTCTTC. The whole variable domain, remainder taken from reference TRBV5-1 and TRBJ2-1, is KAGVTQTPRYLIKTRGQQVTLSCSPISGHRSVSWYQQTPGQGLQFLFEYFSETQRNKGNFPGRFSGRQFSNSRSEMNVSTLELGDSALYLCASSLTPGLAPRNEQFFGPGTRLTVL.

The J gene is TRBJ2-7, the V gene TRBV19; D gene unclear. V lost 3 bases to trimming and J lost 2 bases, with 8 bases between them. Germline values: CDR1 LNHDA, CDR2 SQIVND (reference sequence). The CDR3 consists of 13 residues. In DNA, the CDR3 is TGTGCCAGTAGTATGCAGGCCACCTACGAGCAGTACTTC. This codes for CASSMQATYEQYF.

The chain carries TRBV11-3 and TRBJ2-2; TRBD1 might be the D (5 bases). Germline lookup yields CDR1 SGHNT and CDR2 YENEEA. V was clipped by 6 bases and J by 4 bases, with 18 bases between them. The CDR3 runs to 16 residues. DNA for the CDR3: TGTGCCAGCAGTTCCTCGACAGACATACCCACCGGGGAGCTGTTTTTT. Protein: CASSSSTDIPTGELFF.

This chain links TRBV4-3 with TRBJ2-7; TRBD1 is a possible D gene (6 bases). This CDR3 has 15 amino acids. Germline V gene data show CDR1 as LGHNA and CDR2 as YSLEER. Trimming shortened V by 0 bases and J by 2 bases, and 11 bases separated the two germline ends. In nucleotides, the CDR3 is TGCGCCAGCAGCCAAGACCGGGACATTGCCTACGAGCAGTACTTC. Amino acids: CASSQDRDIAYEQYF.